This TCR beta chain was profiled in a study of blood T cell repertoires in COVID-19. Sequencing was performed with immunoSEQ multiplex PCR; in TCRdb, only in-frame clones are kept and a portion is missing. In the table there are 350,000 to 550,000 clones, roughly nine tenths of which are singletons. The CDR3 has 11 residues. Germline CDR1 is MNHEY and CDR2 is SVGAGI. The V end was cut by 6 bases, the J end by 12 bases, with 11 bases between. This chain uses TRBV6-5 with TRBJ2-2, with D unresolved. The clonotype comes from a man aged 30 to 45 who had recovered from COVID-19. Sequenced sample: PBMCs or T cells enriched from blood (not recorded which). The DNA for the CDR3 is TGTGCCAGCAGGCAAGGAGTAAAGCTGTTTTTT. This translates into CASRQGVKLFF.